What follows are 30 T cell receptor beta chains derived from one specimen sequenced in a study of Graves' ophthalmopathy and Graves' hyperthyroidism. RNA transcripts were the template, and TCR beta CDR3 regions were amplified from them. An initial RT-PCR round employing HTBI primers preceded a second-round multiplex PCR. TCRdb reprocessed the multiplex PCR reads via MiXCR and lists one record per CDR3 protein. The table has hundreds of thousands of distinct CDR3 sequences, roughly 20% seen once. What was sequenced was peripheral blood. These receptors were taken from a woman between 18 and 29 years old with stable Graves' hyperthyroidism. Some clones in this sample may be carry-over from other donors' samples.

The CDR3 spells CASSDPTAGNTEAFF. As DNA, the CDR3 is TGTGCCAGCAGTGACCCGACAGCCGGGAACACTGAAGCTTTCTTT. This chain connects TRBV2 to TRBJ1-1, with a possible D match to TRBD1 (5 bases). The V gene lost 3 bases and the J gene lost 1 base, with 12 bases spanning the gap. The CDR3 is 15 amino acids. Germline V gene sequence: CDR1 SNHLY, CDR2 FYNNEI.

This clonotype turned up a few times. The chain couples TRBV18 to TRBJ2-5, with a possible D match to TRBD2 (6 bases). CDR3 length equals 14 residues. Germline values: CDR1 KGHSH, CDR2 LQKENI. V lost 4 bases and J lost 3, with 12 bases in between. CDR3 loop: CASSQRDSKETQYF. The CDR3 DNA reads as TGTGCCAGCTCACAACGGGACTCCAAAGAGACCCAGTACTTC.

This clonotype was picked up many times. The J gene is TRBJ2-2, the V gene TRBV5-1, with unresolved D. There are 13 residues in the CDR3. The ends were cut back, 4 bases at V and 6 bases at J, with 10 bases in the middle. Germline V gives CDR1 SGHRS, CDR2 YFSETQ. In DNA, the CDR3 is TGCGCCAGCAGCCCGACGGGCTCCGGGGAGCTGTTTTTT. It specifies CASSPTGSGELFF. Full variable domain (remainder filled in from reference TRBV5-1 and TRBJ2-2): KAGVTQTPRYLIKTRGQQVTLSCSPISGHRSVSWYQQTPGQGLQFLFEYFSETQRNKGNFPGRFSGRQFSNSRSEMNVSTLELGDSALYLCASSPTGSGELFFGEGSRLTVL.

The chain uses TRBV12-3 or TRBV12-4 and TRBJ1-6; 10 bases match TRBD1. The CDR3 loop spans 17 amino acids. V lost 3 bases to trimming and J lost 4 bases; unmatched junction nucleotides: 6. CDR3 region: CASSFKGTGVYNSPLHF. CDR3 in DNA: TGTGCCAGCAGTTTTAAAGGGACAGGGGTTTATAATTCACCCCTCCACTTT.

The table lists this clonotype with a few counts. This may be a read error, as it is one base from a much larger clone. The chain uses TRBV12-3 or TRBV12-4 and TRBJ1-6, with a weak D call TRBD1 (6 bases). V lost 2 bases and J lost 7, with 9 bases in between. CDR3 length: 14 amino acids. The CDR3 protein is CASSLRTENSPLHF. The CDR3 DNA follows: TGTGCCAGCAGTTTAAGGACAGAGAATTCACCCCTCCACTTT.

At least ten counts were recorded for this clonotype. V gene TRBV19 combines with J gene TRBJ1-2; TRBD1 aligns across 7 bases. Germline V gives CDR1 LNHDA, CDR2 SQIVND (reference sequence). The CDR3 loop spans 16 amino acids. V was pared by 7 bases and J by 4 bases, with 15 bases of the junction left unmatched. This chain's CDR3 is CASTKGLATGFYGYTF. The CDR3 coding sequence is TGTGCCAGTACTAAGGGACTCGCGACAGGGTTCTATGGCTACACCTTC.

This clonotype has more than one count but fewer than ten. This chain links TRBV20-1 with TRBJ1-3, with D possibly matching TRBD1 (5 bases). Germline CDR1 DFQATT, CDR2 SNEGSKA (reference sequence). Trimming stripped 3 bases from V and 2 bases from J, with 11 bases between. The CDR3 runs 14 residues. The CDR3 nucleotides are TGCAGTGCTAGGCCCGGGACGGCTGGAAACACCATATATTTT. This translates into CSARPGTAGNTIYF.

The chain employs TRBV12-3 or TRBV12-4 and TRBJ2-7; D is undetermined. The CDR3 totals 15 residues. Between the trimmed V and J ends, which lost 5 bases and 2 bases, there was a span of 16 bases. For the CDR3, the DNA is TGTGCCAGCAGTAACGGCCGGGTCCCGACCTACGAGCAGTACTTC. Translating gives CASSNGRVPTYEQYF.

This clonotype was seen repeatedly, ten times or more. The chain couples TRBV6-2 or TRBV6-3 to TRBJ1-1, with TRBD1 matching 8 bases. Germline assignment: CDR1 MNHEY and CDR2 SVGEGT. V shed 5 bases, J shed 10 bases, and the junction held 6 bases outside the gene matches. This CDR3 is 12 amino acids long. CDR3: CASSLQTGVAFF. The CDR3 DNA follows: TGTGCCAGCAGTCTTCAGACAGGGGTAGCTTTCTTT.

This clonotype was seen ten or more times. The chain employs TRBV20-1 and TRBJ2-7; D perhaps matches TRBD2 (5 bases). Trimming cost V 0 bases and J 7 bases, with 16 bases left between them. This CDR3 is 14 amino acids long. Germline V lookup: CDR1 DFQATT, CDR2 SNEGSKA (reference sequence). CDR3 protein: CSARDWEHSGEQYF. Here the CDR3 DNA reads TGCAGTGCTAGAGATTGGGAACATTCGGGGGAGCAGTACTTC.

V gene TRBV19 combines with J gene TRBJ1-1; a possible D gene is TRBD1 (5 bases). This CDR3 is 12 amino acids long. Germline lookup yields CDR1 LNHDA and CDR2 SQIVND (reference sequence). With 5 bases removed from V and 4 bases from J, the gap between germline ends came to 8 bases. The CDR3 reads CASSGGFTEAFF. The CDR3, as DNA: TGTGCCAGTAGTGGGGGGTTCACTGAAGCTTTCTTT.

This clonotype has a single count. This chain connects TRBV7-2 to TRBJ2-7; perhaps TRBD2 as D (7 bases). The CDR3 totals 13 residues. The germline V gene encodes CDR1 SGHTA and CDR2 FQGNSA. V dropped 9 bases and J dropped 2 bases, with 14 bases sitting between them. The CDR3 sequence: CAREGGLPYEQYF. CDR3 nucleotides: TGTGCCAGAGAGGGGGGGCTACCCTACGAGCAGTACTTC.

On this clonotype: This clone may be a read error of a much larger clone one base away. This rearrangement joins TRBV7-2 to TRBJ2-7; D is unclear. Germline V gene lookup returns CDR1 SGHTA and CDR2 FQGNSA. This CDR3 is 15 amino acids long. Trimming shortened V by 1 base and J by 0 bases, and 10 bases separated the two germline ends. CDR3 amino acids: CASSLGHPNSYEQYV. DNA of the CDR3: TGTGCCAGCAGCTTAGGACACCCCAACTCCTACGAGCAGTACGTC.

Regarding this clonotype: Its ends do not fully match the called genes, so a read error is possible. This chain links TRBV19 with TRBJ2-4, with D possibly TRBD1 on 5 matching bases. The CDR3 runs 12 residues. CDR1 is LNHDA and CDR2 is SQIVND in the germline V gene (reference sequence). This CDR3 reads CASSPDRGIKYF. CDR3 coding DNA: TGTGCCAGTAGTCCCGATAGGGGCATTAAGTACTTC. Looking up the rest from reference TRBV19 and TRBJ2-4 gives the full variable domain: DGGITQSPKYLFRKEGQNVTLSCEQNLNHDAMYWYRQDPGQGLRLIYYSQIVNDFQKGDIAEGYSVSREKKESFPLTVTSAQKNPTAFYLCASSPDRGIKYFGAGTRLSVL.

The chain combines TRBV11-2 with TRBJ2-3; TRBD2 aligns across 14 bases. Germline V gene sequence: CDR1 SGHAT, CDR2 FQNNGV. This CDR3 region has 17 residues. With 0 bases clipped from V and 6 bases from J, the junction kept 5 bases outside the gene matches. This CDR3 is CASSLDPGLAGVDTQYF. The CDR3 nucleotides are TGTGCCAGCAGCTTAGATCCGGGACTAGCGGGAGTTGATACGCAGTATTTT.

The rearrangement joins TRBV7-3 to TRBJ2-3, with D possibly matching TRBD2 (5 bases). CDR3 length equals 14 residues. Deletions cut 5 bases from V and 2 bases from J, with 11 bases between. Germline assignment: CDR1 SGHTA and CDR2 FQGTGA. The CDR3 bases are TGTGCCAGCAGCCAGACTATGGCCACAGATACGCAGTATTTT. Its translation: CASSQTMATDTQYF.

This clonotype has more than one count but fewer than ten. The gene calls are TRBV12-3 or TRBV12-4 and TRBJ2-7, with D possibly being TRBD2 (5 bases). This CDR3 is built from 16 residues. V was trimmed by 6 bases and J by 0 bases, leaving 18 bases between them. CDR3 sequence reads: CASSPTRRYDSYEQYF. CDR3 nucleotides: TGTGCCAGCAGCCCGACTCGGAGGTACGACTCCTACGAGCAGTACTTC.

This clonotype was counted many times. This chain joins TRBV6-1 and TRBJ1-5; a weak D match, TRBD1 (5 bases). Trimming took off 5 bases at V and 0 bases at J, with 14 bases between the two ends. CDR1 is MNHNS, CDR2 SASEGT, per germline. The CDR3 spans 16 residues. CDR3 DNA sequence: TGTGCCAGCAGTACAGCAACGGGGGATAGCAATCAGCCCCAGCATTTT. Translation: CASSTATGDSNQPQHF.

The chain couples TRBV6-1 to TRBJ2-2; D unresolved. CDR3 length equals 14 residues. The germline gives CDR1 MNHNS, CDR2 SASEGT. Trimming removed 1 base from V and 4 bases from J, with 7 bases in between. The CDR3 DNA is TGTGCCAGCAGTGAAGGGGTGGCCACCGGGGAGCTGTTTTTT. Translating it yields CASSEGVATGELFF.

This clonotype showed up many times. V is TRBV12-3 or TRBV12-4 and J is TRBJ1-1; TRBD1 agrees at 8 bases. Losses at the gene ends were 3 bases for V and 10 bases for J; bases not matched to a gene: 10. The CDR3 is made up of 14 amino acids. The CDR3 loop is CASSFVPGQAPAFF. CDR3 nucleotide sequence: TGTGCCAGCAGTTTCGTCCCGGGACAGGCACCAGCTTTCTTT.

V and J are TRBV19 and TRBJ1-1; the D gene is possibly TRBD1 (6 bases). Deletions cut 5 bases from V and 0 bases from J, with 13 bases between. This CDR3 comprises 15 residues. The V gene's germline CDR1 is LNHDA and CDR2 SQIVND (reference sequence). The CDR3 region has the DNA TGTGCCAGTAGTGATATAGGACAGATGAACACTGAAGCTTTCTTT. Protein sequence: CASSDIGQMNTEAFF.

This clonotype came up a few times. V usage is TRBV2 and J usage is TRBJ1-1; 7 bases line up with TRBD1. With V trimmed by 0 bases and J by 5 bases, 6 bases remained unmatched. The CDR3 is 15 residues long. CDR1 SNHLY and CDR2 FYNNEI come from the germline V gene. Written as DNA, the CDR3 is TGTGCCAGCAGTGAAGCGGGGAGGGGGCGGACTGAAGCTTTCTTT. Protein product: CASSEAGRGRTEAFF.

The sample holds many counts of this clonotype. The rearrangement joins TRBV9 to TRBJ1-6; TRBD1 might be the D (6 bases). The CDR3 length is 15 residues. V shed 4 bases and J shed 7 bases, with 15 bases lying between them. Per germline, CDR1 SGDLS and CDR2 YYNGEE. The DNA of the CDR3 is TGTGCCAGCAGCTCACAGGGACTTCCCAATTCACCCCTCCACTTT. This sequence encodes CASSSQGLPNSPLHF.

This clonotype appeared a single time. J is TRBJ1-1 and V is TRBV4-3; unclear D gene. The CDR3 loop spans 13 amino acids. CDR1 and CDR2 from the germline V gene are LGHNA and YSLEER. Trimming removed 5 bases at V and 5 bases at J, with 12 bases between. CDR3 residues: CASSLDLATEAFF. CDR3 coding DNA: TGCGCCAGCAGCTTGGATCTGGCAACTGAAGCTTTCTTT.

The V call is TRBV7-2, the J call TRBJ2-5, with D unclear. The CDR3 contains 12 residues. The ends were cut back, 5 bases at V and 3 bases at J, with 7 bases in the middle. CDR1 is SGHTA, CDR2 FQGNSA, per germline. CDR3 residues: CASSRPEETQYF. CDR3 nucleotides: TGTGCCAGCAGCCGACCCGAAGAGACCCAGTACTTC.

The rearrangement links TRBV27 to TRBJ2-5; D uncertain. Trimming pared 5 bases from V and 13 bases from J, leaving 29 bases between. The CDR3 has 16 residues. In germline, CDR1 is MNHEY, CDR2 SMNVEV (reference sequence). The CDR3 region has the DNA TGTGCCAGCAGTCTCCGGTGGCCCTTGGCTCGAGAAGCCCGGTACTTC. Residues: CASSLRWPLAREARYF.

Ten or more counts support this clonotype. V and J are TRBV19 and TRBJ2-2, with TRBD1 as a possible D gene (6 bases). Germline V gives CDR1 LNHDA, CDR2 SQIVND (reference sequence). Trimming left V 0 bases short and J 5 bases short, with 7 bases between. The CDR3 runs to 14 residues. The chain's CDR3 is CASSIEGATGELFF. CDR3 nucleotides: TGTGCCAGTAGTATAGAGGGGGCGACCGGGGAGCTGTTTTTT. The whole variable domain, remainder taken from reference TRBV19 and TRBJ2-2, is DGGITQSPKYLFRKEGQNVTLSCEQNLNHDAMYWYRQDPGQGLRLIYYSQIVNDFQKGDIAEGYSVSREKKESFPLTVTSAQKNPTAFYLCASSIEGATGELFFGEGSRLTVL.

Ten or more counts support this clonotype. The chain joins TRBV12-3 or TRBV12-4 to TRBJ1-5; D is possibly TRBD1 (5 bases). The CDR3 has 14 residues. Trimming took 2 bases from V and 7 from J, leaving 12 bases between them. The DNA for the CDR3 is TGTGCCAGCAGTTTATCGTGGGGCGGACAGCCCCAGCATTTT. Translation gives CASSLSWGGQPQHF.

The sample holds many counts of this clonotype. The chain has TRBV6-1 and TRBJ1-5; D not resolved. This CDR3 region has 13 residues. The germline CDR1 and CDR2 sequences are MNHNS and SASEGT. Trimming stripped 4 bases from V and 4 bases from J, with 8 bases between. In nucleotides, the CDR3 is TGTGCCAGCAGTGCTAGGGTGAATCAGCCCCAGCATTTT. This sequence encodes CASSARVNQPQHF.

The chain has TRBV2 and TRBJ1-2; no reliable D call. V was pared by 2 bases and J by 2 bases, with 9 bases between. CDR1 and CDR2 from the germline V gene are SNHLY and FYNNEI. CDR3 length equals 14 residues. The CDR3 nucleotides are TGTGCCAGCAGTGAAAACCCTGAGAACTATGGCTACACCTTC. It is translated as CASSENPENYGYTF.